The T cell receptor beta chain under discussion was sequenced for a study of Graves' ophthalmopathy and Graves' hyperthyroidism. This clonotype was detected ten times or more. As the template, RNA transcripts were used to amplify TCR beta CDR3 regions. RT-PCR was first run with HTBI primers, then multiplex PCR in a second round. TCRdb re-called the multiplex PCR reads with MiXCR, one entry per CDR3 protein. The table shows over a million distinct CDR3 sequences, with 35% to 40% occurring only once. The CDR3 spans 14 residues. Germline V gene sequence: CDR1 SGHTA, CDR2 FQGNSA. Trimming removed 5 bases from V and 3 bases from J; junction bases left unmatched: 4.

Sequencing was done on a sample of peripheral blood or thyroid tissue (not recorded which). V usage is TRBV7-2 and J usage is TRBJ2-7; 10 positions agree with TRBD2. The source is an adult man with Graves' hyperthyroidism. In DNA form, the CDR3 reads TGTGCCAGCAGCCGAGCGGGGGGGCTCTACGAGCAGTACTTC. As protein: CASSRAGGLYEQYF.